Described below is a single TCR beta chain sequence and its context. Its antigen is still unknown. The data were taken from a study of OX40 agonist ivuxolimab in advanced cancers. Study at large: Among those enrolled, mean age was approximately 62 years (range 23 to 79) and 75% to 90% were male. Treatment received earlier with anti-PD-1, anti-PD-L1 or anti-CTLA-4 agents was allowed, and approximately 44% had some.

Germline lookup yields CDR1 SGHDT and CDR2 YYEEEE. The CDR3 loop spans 12 amino acids. Trimming removed 3 bases from V and 0 bases from J, with 4 bases in between. Broader study findings: Mean expanded clone counts were higher in CD8+ than CD4+ T cells.

Method: immunoSEQ multiplex PCR; TCRdb's copy keeps in-frame clones and lacks some. The sample yields some 140,000 clones, roughly 91% seen once. The specimen was CD4+ or CD8+ T cells sorted from blood, collected in a trial of the OX40 agonist ivuxolimab. The receptor comes from an adult with an advanced solid tumor such as melanoma, head and neck, liver or kidney cancer. V and J are TRBV5-6 and TRBJ2-7, with D uncertain. CDR3 residues: CASSWSSYEQYF. The CDR3 DNA is TGTGCCAGCAGCTGGAGCTCCTACGAGCAGTACTTC.